Listed here are 19 T cell receptor beta chains from one sample, sequenced in a study of CD8 T cells in Susac syndrome. RNA was extracted with the RNeasy kit, and a quantity of 0.5 to 1 ug was reverse transcribed using random hexamers. Using its own MiXCR run on the immunoSEQ multiplex PCR reads, TCRdb lists one record per CDR3 protein. This repertoire shows about 430,000 distinct CDR3 sequences, roughly 85% found once; its top ten account for approximately 0.11%. Sequencing was carried out using CD8+ T cells from PBMCs. The receptors here all came from a human donor with multiple sclerosis.

The rearrangement uses TRBV27 and TRBJ1-1, with TRBD1 matching 7 bases. Germline V gene lookup returns CDR1 MNHEY and CDR2 SMNVEV (reference sequence). The CDR3 runs to 13 residues. Germline trimming cut 4 bases from V and 11 bases from J; bases unmatched to any gene: 10. The chain's CDR3 is CASSSPTTGVAFF. The CDR3 DNA reads as TGTGCCAGCAGTTCTCCCACCACAGGGGTGGCTTTCTTT.

This chain joins TRBV30 and TRBJ2-5; unclear D gene. The germline gives CDR1 GTSNPN, CDR2 SVGIG (reference sequence). V was pared by 3 bases and J by 13 bases, with 21 bases between. The CDR3 has 13 residues. The CDR3 sequence: CAWSYYTFGSSYF. The CDR3 region has the DNA TGTGCCTGGAGCTATTATACCTTCGGCAGCTCGTACTTC.

This clonotype was seen just once. The chain is built from TRBV28 and TRBJ2-7, with D possibly matching TRBD1 (6 bases). Deletions cut 4 bases from V and 4 bases from J, with 17 bases between. This CDR3 has 15 amino acids. Germline V gene lookup returns CDR1 MDHEN and CDR2 SYDVKM. The CDR3 is CASSSFTKGDYEQYF. CDR3 DNA sequence: TGTGCCAGCAGTTCATTTACTAAGGGGGATTACGAGCAGTACTTC. Together with reference TRBV28 and TRBJ2-7, the CDR3 gives the full variable domain: DVKVTQSSRYLVKRTGEKVFLECVQDMDHENMFWYRQDPGLGLRLIYFSYDVKMKEKGDIPEGYSVSREKKERFSLILESASTNQTSMYLCASSSFTKGDYEQYFGPGTRLTVT.

V gene TRBV4-1 combines with J gene TRBJ2-1, with D tentatively TRBD2 (6 bases). V was shortened by 3 bases and J by 8 bases, with 14 bases between the two germline ends. Germline CDR1 MGHRA, CDR2 YSYEKL. The CDR3 loop spans 14 amino acids. The CDR3 DNA follows: TGCGCCAGCAGCCATACCGGGACTTTACATGAGCAGTTCTTC. The encoded protein is CASSHTGTLHEQFF.

Here the CDR3 DNA reads TGCGCCAGCAGCCCAAGATTCCGAGAGGGCAATCAGCCCCAGCATTTT. Amino acids: CASSPRFREGNQPQHF. V and J are TRBV4-1 and TRBJ1-5, with D uncertain. CDR3 length equals 16 residues. V shed 4 bases and J shed 2 bases, with 15 bases lying between them. Germline V gene lookup returns CDR1 MGHRA and CDR2 YSYEKL.

The chain recombines TRBV28 with TRBJ2-2; possibly TRBD2 for D (6 bases). This CDR3 has 16 amino acids. V lost 2 bases and J 6 bases, leaving 16 bases between the germline ends. CDR1 MDHEN and CDR2 SYDVKM come from the germline V gene. The CDR3 region is CASSLLGLGGAGELFF. In nucleotides, the CDR3 is TGTGCCAGCAGTTTACTGGGTTTGGGAGGCGCCGGGGAGCTGTTTTTT.

The gene calls are TRBV6-1 and TRBJ2-3; 7 nucleotides match TRBD2. The germline V gene encodes CDR1 MNHNS and CDR2 SASEGT. The J segment lost 2 bases and the V segment lost 8 bases, leaving 10 bases of the junction unmatched. The CDR3 extends over 15 amino acids. The CDR3 loop reads CASESRGDYTDTQYF. The DNA of the CDR3 is TGTGCCAGCGAGAGCAGAGGGGACTACACAGATACGCAGTATTTT.

The CDR3 nucleotides are TGTGCCAGCAGCTCACCTACGCGGGGGGCCGGGGAGCTGTTTTTT. Translation: CASSSPTRGAGELFF. This sequence joins TRBV11-2 and TRBJ2-2; 8 nucleotides line up with TRBD2. V trimming: 4 bases; J trimming: 6 bases; junction bases outside the gene matches: 7. CDR1 SGHAT and CDR2 FQNNGV come from the germline V gene. This CDR3 region has 15 residues.

This clonotype was seen just once. The genes are TRBV12-3 or TRBV12-4 and TRBJ1-2; TRBD1 agrees at 7 bases. The CDR3 has 14 residues. The trim removed 2 bases at V and 8 bases at J, leaving 8 bases unmatched. CDR3 sequence reads: CASSLPGQMGGYTF. CDR3 nucleotide sequence: TGTGCCAGCAGTTTACCGGGACAGATGGGAGGCTACACCTTC.

This clonotype occurred a few times. The V call is TRBV4-1, the J call TRBJ2-1, with D uncertain. Germline CDR1 and CDR2: MGHRA and YSYEKL. This CDR3 has 16 amino acids. V lost 1 base to trimming and J lost 0 bases, with 10 bases between them. CDR3 nucleotide sequence: TGCGCCAGCAGCCAAGGCCCTGCGAGCTCCTACAATGAGCAGTTCTTC. Its translation is CASSQGPASSYNEQFF.

This clonotype came up a few times. V is TRBV6-5 and J is TRBJ2-7, with D possibly being TRBD1 (6 bases). CDR3 length: 16 amino acids. Germline lookup yields CDR1 MNHEY and CDR2 SVGAGI. V was trimmed by 0 bases and J by 3 bases, leaving 15 bases between them. CDR3 amino acids: CASSYSRSTGGYEQYF. The CDR3 nucleotides read TGTGCCAGCAGTTACTCGAGATCGACAGGAGGCTACGAGCAGTACTTC.

This chain links TRBV7-3 with TRBJ1-1; 9 nucleotides align to TRBD1. CDR1 is SGHTA and CDR2 is FQGTGA in the germline V gene. J lost 1 base, V lost 4 bases, and 4 bases had no gene match. The CDR3 is made up of 15 amino acids. CDR3: CASSSGTGWNTEAFF. DNA for the CDR3: TGTGCCAGCAGCTCCGGGACAGGGTGGAACACTGAAGCTTTCTTT.

J is TRBJ1-1 and V is TRBV5-1, with D unresolved. The length of the CDR3 is 14 residues. The germline gives CDR1 SGHRS, CDR2 YFSETQ. V shed 2 bases and J shed 3 bases, with 11 bases lying between them. CDR3 amino acids: CASSFDSSDTEAFF. CDR3 DNA: TGCGCCAGCAGCTTCGACTCCAGTGACACTGAAGCTTTCTTT.

The rearrangement uses TRBV27 and TRBJ1-2; D is undetermined. With 0 bases removed from V and 8 bases from J, the gap between germline ends came to 10 bases. The CDR3 is made up of 13 amino acids. Germline V gene lookup returns CDR1 MNHEY and CDR2 SMNVEV (reference sequence). The DNA for the CDR3 is TGTGCCAGCAGTTTATCCGGGATCAGCGGCTACACCTTC. This codes for CASSLSGISGYTF.

The chain recombines TRBV7-2 with TRBJ2-1; D remains ambiguous. V lost 1 base and J 0 bases, leaving 10 bases between the germline ends. The germline CDR1 and CDR2 sequences are SGHTA and FQGNSA. There are 16 residues in the CDR3. This chain's CDR3 is CASSLGRFGSYNEQFF. The CDR3 DNA sequence: TGTGCCAGCAGCTTAGGCAGGTTCGGCTCCTACAATGAGCAGTTCTTC. Full variable domain (missing parts from reference TRBV7-2 and TRBJ2-1): GAGVSQSPSNKVTEKGKDVELRCDPISGHTALYWYRQSLGQGLEFLIYFQGNSAPDKSGLPSDRFSAERTGGSVSTLTIQRTQQEDSAVYLCASSLGRFGSYNEQFFGPGTRLTVL.

V gene TRBV2 combines with J gene TRBJ1-5; 7 nucleotides align to TRBD1. V was clipped by 5 bases and J by 0 bases; unmatched bases: 4. Per the germline V gene, CDR1 is SNHLY and CDR2 is FYNNEI. The CDR3 spans 15 residues. Here the CDR3 reads CASSNGQDSNQPQHF. As DNA, the CDR3 is TGTGCCAGCAGTAACGGACAGGATAGCAATCAGCCCCAGCATTTT. Full variable domain (remainder filled in from reference TRBV2 and TRBJ1-5): EPEVTQTPSHQVTQMGQEVILRCVPISNHLYFYWYRQILGQKVEFLVSFYNNEISEKSEIFDDQFSVERPDGSNFTLKIRSTKLEDSAMYFCASSNGQDSNQPQHFGDGTRLSIL.

J is TRBJ2-7 and V is TRBV4-1, with 9 bases that match TRBD1. CDR1 and CDR2 (germline): MGHRA, YSYEKL. V trimming: 2 bases; J trimming: 7 bases; junction bases outside the gene matches: 9. The CDR3 runs to 15 residues. CDR3 in DNA: TGCGCCAGCAGCCAACCGGGACAGGGTCGCGATGAGCAGTACTTC. The encoded protein is CASSQPGQGRDEQYF.

The chain is built from TRBV30 and TRBJ2-2, with a possible D match to TRBD1 (5 bases). V was pared by 5 bases and J by 4 bases, with 8 bases between. This CDR3 comprises 12 residues. Germline V gene sequence: CDR1 GTSNPN, CDR2 SVGIG (reference sequence). As DNA, the CDR3 is TGTGCCTGGCGTGACAGCACCGGGGAGCTGTTTTTT. As protein: CAWRDSTGELFF.

The chain employs TRBV7-9 and TRBJ2-5; 13 nucleotides match TRBD2. The CDR3 covers 16 residues. The V and J ends lost 5 bases and 7 bases, in that order; junction bases with no gene match: 10. In germline, CDR1 is SEHNR, CDR2 FQNEAQ (reference sequence). CDR3: CASSLDGLAGERTQYF. The CDR3 DNA reads as TGTGCCAGCAGCCTGGACGGACTAGCGGGAGAACGGACCCAGTACTTC.